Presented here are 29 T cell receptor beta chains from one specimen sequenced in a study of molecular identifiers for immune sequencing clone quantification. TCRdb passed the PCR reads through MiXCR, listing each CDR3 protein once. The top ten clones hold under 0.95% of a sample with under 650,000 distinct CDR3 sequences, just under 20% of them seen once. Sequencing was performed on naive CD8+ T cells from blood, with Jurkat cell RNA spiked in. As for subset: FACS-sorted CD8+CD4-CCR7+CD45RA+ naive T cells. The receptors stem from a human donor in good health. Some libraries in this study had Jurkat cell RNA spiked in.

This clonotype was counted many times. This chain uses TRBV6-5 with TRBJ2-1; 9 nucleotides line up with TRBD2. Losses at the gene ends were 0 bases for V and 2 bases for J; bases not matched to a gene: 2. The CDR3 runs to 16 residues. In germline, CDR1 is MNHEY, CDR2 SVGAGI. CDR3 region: CASSYSRGGAYNEQFF. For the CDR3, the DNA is TGTGCCAGCAGTTACTCTCGCGGGGGGGCCTACAATGAGCAGTTCTTC.

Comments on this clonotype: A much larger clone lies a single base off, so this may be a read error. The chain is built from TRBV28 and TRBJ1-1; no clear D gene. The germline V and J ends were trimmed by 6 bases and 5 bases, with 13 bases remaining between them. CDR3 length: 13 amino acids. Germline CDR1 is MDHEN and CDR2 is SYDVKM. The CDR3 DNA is TGTGCCAGCAGCATGACAAGGGAGACTGAAGCTTTCTTT. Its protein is CASSMTRETEAFF.

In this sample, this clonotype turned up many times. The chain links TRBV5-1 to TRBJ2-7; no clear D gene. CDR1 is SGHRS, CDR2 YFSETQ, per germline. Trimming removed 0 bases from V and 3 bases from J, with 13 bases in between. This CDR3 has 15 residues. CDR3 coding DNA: TGCGCCAGCAGCTTGGTCCAGGCCAAAAACTACGAGCAGTACTTC. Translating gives CASSLVQAKNYEQYF.

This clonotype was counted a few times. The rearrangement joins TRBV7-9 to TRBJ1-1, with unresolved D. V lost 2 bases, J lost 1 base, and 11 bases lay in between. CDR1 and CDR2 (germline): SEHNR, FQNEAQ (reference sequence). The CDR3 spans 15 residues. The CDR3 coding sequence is TGTGCCAGCAGCTTATCCGTAGGGAGGAACACTGAAGCTTTCTTT. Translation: CASSLSVGRNTEAFF.

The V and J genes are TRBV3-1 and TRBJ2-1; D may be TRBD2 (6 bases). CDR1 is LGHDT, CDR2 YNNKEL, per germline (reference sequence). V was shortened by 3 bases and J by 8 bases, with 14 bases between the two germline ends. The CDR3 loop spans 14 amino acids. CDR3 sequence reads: CASSQETRVHEQFF. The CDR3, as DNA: TGTGCCAGCAGCCAGGAGACTAGAGTACATGAGCAGTTCTTC.

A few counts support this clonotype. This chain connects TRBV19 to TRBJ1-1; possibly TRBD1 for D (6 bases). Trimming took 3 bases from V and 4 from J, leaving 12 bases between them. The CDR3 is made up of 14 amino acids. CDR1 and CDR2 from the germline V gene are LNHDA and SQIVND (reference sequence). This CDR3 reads CASSIFGGATEAFF. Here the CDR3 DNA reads TGTGCCAGTAGTATTTTTGGGGGGGCCACTGAAGCTTTCTTT. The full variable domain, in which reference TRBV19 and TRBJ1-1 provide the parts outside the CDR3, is DGGITQSPKYLFRKEGQNVTLSCEQNLNHDAMYWYRQDPGQGLRLIYYSQIVNDFQKGDIAEGYSVSREKKESFPLTVTSAQKNPTAFYLCASSIFGGATEAFFGQGTRLTVV.

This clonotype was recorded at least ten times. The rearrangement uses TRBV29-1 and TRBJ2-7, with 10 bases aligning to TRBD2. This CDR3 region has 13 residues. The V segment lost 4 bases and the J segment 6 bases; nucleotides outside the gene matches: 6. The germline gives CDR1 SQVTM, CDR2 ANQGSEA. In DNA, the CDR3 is TGCAGCGTTGTGAGCGGGAGGGCCTCCGAGCAGTACTTC. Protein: CSVVSGRASEQYF.

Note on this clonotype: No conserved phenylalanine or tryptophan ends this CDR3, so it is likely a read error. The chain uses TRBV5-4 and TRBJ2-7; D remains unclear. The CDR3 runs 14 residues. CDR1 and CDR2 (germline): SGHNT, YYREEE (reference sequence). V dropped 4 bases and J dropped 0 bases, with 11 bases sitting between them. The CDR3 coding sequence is TGTGCCAGCAGCGGCGTAGGGAACTCCTACGAGCAGTACCTC. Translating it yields CASSGVGNSYEQYL.

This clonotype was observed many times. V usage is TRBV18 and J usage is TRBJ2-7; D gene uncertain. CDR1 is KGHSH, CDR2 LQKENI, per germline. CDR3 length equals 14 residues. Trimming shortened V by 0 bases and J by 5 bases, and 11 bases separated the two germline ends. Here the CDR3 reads CASSPPTPIHEQYF. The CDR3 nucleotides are TGTGCCAGCTCACCACCGACACCTATCCACGAGCAGTACTTC.

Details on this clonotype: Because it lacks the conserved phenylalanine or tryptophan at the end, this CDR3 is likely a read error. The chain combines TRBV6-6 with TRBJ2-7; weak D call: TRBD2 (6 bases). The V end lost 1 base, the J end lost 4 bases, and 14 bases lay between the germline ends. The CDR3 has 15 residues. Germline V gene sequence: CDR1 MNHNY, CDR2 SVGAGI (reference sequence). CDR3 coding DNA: TGTGCCAGCAGTTACTACGCCCCGGACTATTACGAGCAGTACCTC. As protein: CASSYYAPDYYEQYL.

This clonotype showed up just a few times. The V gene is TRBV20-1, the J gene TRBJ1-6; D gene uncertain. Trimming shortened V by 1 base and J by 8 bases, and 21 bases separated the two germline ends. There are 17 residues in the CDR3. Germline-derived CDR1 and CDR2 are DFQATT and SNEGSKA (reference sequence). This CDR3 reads CSARGLGLGLSYSPLHF. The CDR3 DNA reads TGCAGTGCTAGAGGTTTGGGCCTCGGACTTAGTTATTCACCCCTCCACTTT.

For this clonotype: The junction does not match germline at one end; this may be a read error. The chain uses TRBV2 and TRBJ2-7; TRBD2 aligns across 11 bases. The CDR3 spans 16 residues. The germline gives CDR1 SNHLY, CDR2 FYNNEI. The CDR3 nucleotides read TGTGCCAGCAGTGATTCACTGGCGGGGACTAGCGGTGTTCGGGACTTC. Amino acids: CASSDSLAGTSGVRDF.

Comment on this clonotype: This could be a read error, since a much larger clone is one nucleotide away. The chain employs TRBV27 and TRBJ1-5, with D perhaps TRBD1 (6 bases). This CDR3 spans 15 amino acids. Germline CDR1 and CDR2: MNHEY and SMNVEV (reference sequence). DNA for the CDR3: TGTGCCGGCAGTTTATTCCCGGACAGAAATCAGCCCCAGCATTTT. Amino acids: CAGSLFPDRNQPQHF.

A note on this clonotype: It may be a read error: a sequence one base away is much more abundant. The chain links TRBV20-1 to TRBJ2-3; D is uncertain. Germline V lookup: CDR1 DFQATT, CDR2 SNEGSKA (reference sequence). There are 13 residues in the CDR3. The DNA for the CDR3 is TGCAGCGGTTGGAAATTTAGCACAGATACGCAGTATTTT. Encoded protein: CSGWKFSTDTQYF.

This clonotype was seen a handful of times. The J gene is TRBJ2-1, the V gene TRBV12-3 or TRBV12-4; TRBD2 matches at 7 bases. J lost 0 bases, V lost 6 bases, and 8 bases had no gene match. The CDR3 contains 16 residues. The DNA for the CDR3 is TGTGCCAGCAGCGGACTAGTCGACAGCTCCTACAATGAGCAGTTCTTC. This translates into CASSGLVDSSYNEQFF.

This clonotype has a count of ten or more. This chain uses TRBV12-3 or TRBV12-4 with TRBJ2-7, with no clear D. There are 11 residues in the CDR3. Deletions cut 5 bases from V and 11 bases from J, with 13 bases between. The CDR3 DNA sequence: TGTGCCAGCAGTCACGGCCCCTTGGAGTACTTC. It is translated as CASSHGPLEYF.

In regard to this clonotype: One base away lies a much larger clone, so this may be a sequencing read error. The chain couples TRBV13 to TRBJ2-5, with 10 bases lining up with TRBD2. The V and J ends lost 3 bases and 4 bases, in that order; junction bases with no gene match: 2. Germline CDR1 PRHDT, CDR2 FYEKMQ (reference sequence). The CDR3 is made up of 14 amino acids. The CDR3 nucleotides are TGTGCCAGCAGCTTGGGACTAGCGATAGAGACCCAGTACTTC. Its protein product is CASSLGLAIETQYF.

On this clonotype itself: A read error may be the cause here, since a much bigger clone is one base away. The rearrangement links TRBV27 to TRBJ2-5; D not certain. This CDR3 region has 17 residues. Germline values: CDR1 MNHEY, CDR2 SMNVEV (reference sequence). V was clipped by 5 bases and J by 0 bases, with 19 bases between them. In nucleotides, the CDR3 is TGTGCCAGCAGTGAATGTGGCTCCTCGTGGTACCAAGAGACCCAGTACTTC. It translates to CASSECGSSWYQETQYF.

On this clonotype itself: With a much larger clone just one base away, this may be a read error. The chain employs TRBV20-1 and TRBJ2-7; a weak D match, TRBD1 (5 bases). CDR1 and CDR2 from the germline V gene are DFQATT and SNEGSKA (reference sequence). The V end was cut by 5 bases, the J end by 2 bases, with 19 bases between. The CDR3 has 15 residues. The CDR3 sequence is CSALQVGIGPYEQYF. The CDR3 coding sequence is TGCAGTGCTCTACAGGTTGGGATAGGCCCCTACGAGCAGTACTTC.

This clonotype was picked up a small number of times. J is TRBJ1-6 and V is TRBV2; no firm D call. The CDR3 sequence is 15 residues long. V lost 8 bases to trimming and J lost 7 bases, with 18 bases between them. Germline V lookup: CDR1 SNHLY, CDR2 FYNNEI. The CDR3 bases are TGTGCCAGCGTGGACTCCCGAGAGGTGAATTCACCCCTCCACTTT. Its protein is CASVDSREVNSPLHF. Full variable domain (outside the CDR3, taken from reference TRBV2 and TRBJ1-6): EPEVTQTPSHQVTQMGQEVILRCVPISNHLYFYWYRQILGQKVEFLVSFYNNEISEKSEIFDDQFSVERPDGSNFTLKIRSTKLEDSAMYFCASVDSREVNSPLHFGNGTRLTVT.

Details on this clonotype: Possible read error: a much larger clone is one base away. The CDR3 bases are TGCGCCAGCAGCCAAGATTGGCCGGGACTAGGTTGCGAGCAGTACTTC. Its translation is CASSQDWPGLGCEQYF. The V and J genes are TRBV4-1 and TRBJ2-7; 8 bases line up with TRBD2. V was pared by 0 bases and J by 6 bases, with 10 bases of the junction left unmatched. The CDR3 totals 16 residues. The V gene's germline CDR1 is MGHRA and CDR2 YSYEKL.

As DNA, the CDR3 is TGTGCCAGCAGCCACTTACGGTCTAGCGGGGTCTATGGGCAGTTCTTC. Translated: CASSHLRSSGVYGQFF. The chain employs TRBV3-1 and TRBJ2-1; 9 bases match TRBD2. This CDR3 is 16 amino acids long. Trimming at V came to 3 bases and at J to 12 bases, leaving 15 bases not matched to a gene. CDR1 and CDR2 from the germline V gene are LGHDT and YNNKEL (reference sequence).

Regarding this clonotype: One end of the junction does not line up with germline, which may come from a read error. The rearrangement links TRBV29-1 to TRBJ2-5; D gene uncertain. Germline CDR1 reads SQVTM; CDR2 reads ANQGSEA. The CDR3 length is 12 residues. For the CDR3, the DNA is TGCAGTGTTGAAGATGACGAAGAGACCCAGTACTTC. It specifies CSVEDDEETQYF.

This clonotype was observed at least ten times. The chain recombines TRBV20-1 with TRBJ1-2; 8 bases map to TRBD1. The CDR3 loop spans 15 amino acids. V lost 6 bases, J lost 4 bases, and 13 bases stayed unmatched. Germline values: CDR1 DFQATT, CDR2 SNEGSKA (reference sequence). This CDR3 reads CSAVDRANLVYGYTF. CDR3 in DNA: TGCAGTGCCGTGGACAGGGCTAATCTGGTCTATGGCTACACCTTC.

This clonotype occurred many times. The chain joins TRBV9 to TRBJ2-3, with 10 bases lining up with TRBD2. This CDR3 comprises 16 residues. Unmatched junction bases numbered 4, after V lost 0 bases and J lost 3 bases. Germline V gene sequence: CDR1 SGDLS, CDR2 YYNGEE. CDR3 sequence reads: CASSVEAGGPTDTQYF. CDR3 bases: TGTGCCAGCAGCGTAGAAGCGGGGGGGCCGACAGATACGCAGTATTTT.

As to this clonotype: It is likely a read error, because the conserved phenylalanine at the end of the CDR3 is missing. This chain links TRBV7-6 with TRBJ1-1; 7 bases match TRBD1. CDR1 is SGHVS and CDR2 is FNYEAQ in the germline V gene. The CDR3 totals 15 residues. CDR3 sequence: CASSLSTDRFTEAFS. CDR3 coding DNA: TGTGCCAGCAGCTTAAGTACGGACAGGTTCACTGAGGCTTTCTCT.

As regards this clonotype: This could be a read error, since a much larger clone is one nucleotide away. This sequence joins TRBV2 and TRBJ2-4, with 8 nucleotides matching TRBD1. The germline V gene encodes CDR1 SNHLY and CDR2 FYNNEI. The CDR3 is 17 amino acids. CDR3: CARPRGREGEAKNIQCF. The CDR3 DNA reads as TGTGCCAGACCCAGGGGGCGCGAAGGAGAAGCCAAAAACATTCAGTGCTTC. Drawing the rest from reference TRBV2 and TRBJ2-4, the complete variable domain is EPEVTQTPSHQVTQMGQEVILRCVPISNHLYFYWYRQILGQKVEFLVSFYNNEISEKSEIFDDQFSVERPDGSNFTLKIRSTKLEDSAMYFCARPRGREGEAKNIQCFGAGTRLSVL.

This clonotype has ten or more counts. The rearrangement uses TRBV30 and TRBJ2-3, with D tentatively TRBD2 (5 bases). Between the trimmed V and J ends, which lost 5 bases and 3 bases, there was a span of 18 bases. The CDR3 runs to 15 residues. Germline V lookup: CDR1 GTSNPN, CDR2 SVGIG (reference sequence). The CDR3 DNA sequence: TGTGCCTGGGGACTGACGGGGTTCGGAACAGATACGCAGTATTTT. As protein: CAWGLTGFGTDTQYF.

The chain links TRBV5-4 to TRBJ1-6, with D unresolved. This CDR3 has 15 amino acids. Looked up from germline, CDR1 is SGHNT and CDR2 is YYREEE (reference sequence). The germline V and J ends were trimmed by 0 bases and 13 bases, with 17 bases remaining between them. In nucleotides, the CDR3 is TGTGCCAGCAGCTTGGGTGGGCAGGCCCTACAGCCCCTCCACTTT. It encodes CASSLGGQALQPLHF.